This entry concerns a single T cell receptor (beta chain). These data originate in a study of T cells in lung cancer brain metastases. Here immunoSEQ multiplex PCR was the method, and the copy in TCRdb shows in-frame clones only, minus some. The sample records 5,000 or so clones, under 90% being singletons. This clonotype was obtained from a woman aged 50 to 60 with non-small cell lung cancer that had spread to the brain. The specimen was tumor tissue from a brain metastasis.

This CDR3 is CSVEGTARNTEAFF. The DNA of the CDR3 is TGCAGCGTTGAAGGGACGGCAAGGAACACTGAAGCTTTCTTT. The chain couples TRBV29-1 to TRBJ1-1; D unclear. Germline V gene data show CDR1 as SQVTM and CDR2 as ANQGSEA. The V gene lost 1 base and the J gene lost 1 base, with 10 bases spanning the gap. The CDR3 totals 14 residues.